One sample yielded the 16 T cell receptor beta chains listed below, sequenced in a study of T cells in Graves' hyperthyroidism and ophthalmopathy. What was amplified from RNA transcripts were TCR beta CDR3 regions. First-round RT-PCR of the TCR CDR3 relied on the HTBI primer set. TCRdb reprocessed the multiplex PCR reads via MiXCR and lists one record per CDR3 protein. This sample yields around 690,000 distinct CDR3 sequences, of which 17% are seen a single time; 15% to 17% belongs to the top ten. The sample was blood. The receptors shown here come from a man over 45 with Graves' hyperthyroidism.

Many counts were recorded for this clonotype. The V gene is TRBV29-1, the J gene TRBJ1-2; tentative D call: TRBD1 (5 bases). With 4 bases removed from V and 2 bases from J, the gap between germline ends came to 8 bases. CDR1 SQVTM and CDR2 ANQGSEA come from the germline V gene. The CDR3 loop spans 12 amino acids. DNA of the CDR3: TGCAGCGTTGCTACAGGAAACTATGGCTACACCTTC. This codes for CSVATGNYGYTF.

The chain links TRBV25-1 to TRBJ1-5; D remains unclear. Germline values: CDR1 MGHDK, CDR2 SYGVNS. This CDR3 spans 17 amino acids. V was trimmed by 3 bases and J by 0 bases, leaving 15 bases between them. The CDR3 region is CASSDQKQEDSNQPQHF. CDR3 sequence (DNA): TGTGCCAGCAGTGATCAAAAGCAGGAAGATAGCAATCAGCCCCAGCATTTT.

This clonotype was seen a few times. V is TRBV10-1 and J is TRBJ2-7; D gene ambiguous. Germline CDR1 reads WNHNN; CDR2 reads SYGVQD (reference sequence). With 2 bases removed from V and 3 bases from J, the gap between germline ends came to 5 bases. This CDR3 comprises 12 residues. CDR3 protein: CASSENFYEQYF. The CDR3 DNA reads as TGCGCCAGCAGTGAGAACTTCTACGAGCAGTACTTC.

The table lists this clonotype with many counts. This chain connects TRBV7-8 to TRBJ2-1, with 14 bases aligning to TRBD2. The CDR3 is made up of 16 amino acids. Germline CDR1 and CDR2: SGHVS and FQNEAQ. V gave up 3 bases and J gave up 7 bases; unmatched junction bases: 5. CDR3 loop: CASSLRTSGRSNEQFF. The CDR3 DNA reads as TGTGCCAGCAGCTTGAGGACTAGCGGGAGGTCGAATGAGCAGTTCTTC.

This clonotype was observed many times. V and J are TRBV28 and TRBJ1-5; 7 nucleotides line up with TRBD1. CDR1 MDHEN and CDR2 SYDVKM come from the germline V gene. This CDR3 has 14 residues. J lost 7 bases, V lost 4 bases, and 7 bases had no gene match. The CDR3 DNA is TGTGCCAGCAGTTCACGGACAGGCATCCAGCCCCAGCATTTT. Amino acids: CASSSRTGIQPQHF. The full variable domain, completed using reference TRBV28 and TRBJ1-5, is DVKVTQSSRYLVKRTGEKVFLECVQDMDHENMFWYRQDPGLGLRLIYFSYDVKMKEKGDIPEGYSVSREKKERFSLILESASTNQTSMYLCASSSRTGIQPQHFGDGTRLSIL.

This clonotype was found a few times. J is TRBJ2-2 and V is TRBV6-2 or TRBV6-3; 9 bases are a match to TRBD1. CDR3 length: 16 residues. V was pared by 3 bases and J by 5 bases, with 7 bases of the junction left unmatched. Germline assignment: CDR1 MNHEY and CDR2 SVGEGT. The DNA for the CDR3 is TGTGCCAGCAGTTATTCCGGGACAGGGTGGACCGGGGAGCTGTTTTTT. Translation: CASSYSGTGWTGELFF.

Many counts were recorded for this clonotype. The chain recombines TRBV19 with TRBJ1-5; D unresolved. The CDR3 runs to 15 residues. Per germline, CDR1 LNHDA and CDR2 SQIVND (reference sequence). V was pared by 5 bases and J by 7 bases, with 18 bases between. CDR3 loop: CASSAKFDLGQPQHF. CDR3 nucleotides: TGTGCCAGTAGTGCCAAGTTTGATTTGGGCCAGCCCCAGCATTTT. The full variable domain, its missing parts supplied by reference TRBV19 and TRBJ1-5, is DGGITQSPKYLFRKEGQNVTLSCEQNLNHDAMYWYRQDPGQGLRLIYYSQIVNDFQKGDIAEGYSVSREKKESFPLTVTSAQKNPTAFYLCASSAKFDLGQPQHFGDGTRLSIL.

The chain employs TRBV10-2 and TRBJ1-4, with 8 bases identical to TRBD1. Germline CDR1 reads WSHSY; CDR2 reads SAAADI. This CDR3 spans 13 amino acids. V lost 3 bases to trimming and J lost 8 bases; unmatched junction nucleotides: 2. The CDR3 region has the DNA TGCGCCAGCAGTGAATACAGGGGGGAAAAACTGTTTTTT. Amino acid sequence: CASSEYRGEKLFF.

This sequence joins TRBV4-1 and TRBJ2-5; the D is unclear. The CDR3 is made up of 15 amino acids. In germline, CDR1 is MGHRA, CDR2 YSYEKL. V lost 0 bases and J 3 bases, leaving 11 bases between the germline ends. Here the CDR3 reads CASSQEGRSKETQYF. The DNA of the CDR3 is TGCGCCAGCAGCCAAGAAGGGCGTAGTAAAGAGACCCAGTACTTC.

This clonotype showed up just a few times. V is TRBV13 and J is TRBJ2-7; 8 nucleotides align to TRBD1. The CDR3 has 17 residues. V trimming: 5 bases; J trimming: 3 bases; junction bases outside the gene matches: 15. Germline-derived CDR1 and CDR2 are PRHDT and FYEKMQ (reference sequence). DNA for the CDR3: TGTGCCAGCAGCCCTTACCTCCGGACAGGGTCTCACTACGAGCAGTACTTC. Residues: CASSPYLRTGSHYEQYF.

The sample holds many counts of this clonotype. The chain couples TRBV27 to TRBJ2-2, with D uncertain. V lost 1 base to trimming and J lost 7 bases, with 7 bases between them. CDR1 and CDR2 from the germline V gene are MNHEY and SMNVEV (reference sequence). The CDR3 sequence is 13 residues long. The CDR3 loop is CASSLWFSGELFF. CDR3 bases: TGTGCCAGCAGTTTATGGTTTAGCGGGGAGCTGTTTTTT.

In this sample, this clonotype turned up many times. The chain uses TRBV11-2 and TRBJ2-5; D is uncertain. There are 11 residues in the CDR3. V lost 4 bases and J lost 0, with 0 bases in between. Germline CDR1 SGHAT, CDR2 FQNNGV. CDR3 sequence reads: CASSYQETQYF. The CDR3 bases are TGTGCCAGCAGCTACCAAGAGACCCAGTACTTC.

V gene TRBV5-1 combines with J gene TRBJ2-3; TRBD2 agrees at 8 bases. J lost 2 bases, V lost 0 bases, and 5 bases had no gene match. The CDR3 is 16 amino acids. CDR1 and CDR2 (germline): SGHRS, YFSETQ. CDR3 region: CASSLGVSGNTDTQYF. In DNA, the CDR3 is TGCGCCAGCAGCTTGGGGGTTAGCGGGAACACAGATACGCAGTATTTT.

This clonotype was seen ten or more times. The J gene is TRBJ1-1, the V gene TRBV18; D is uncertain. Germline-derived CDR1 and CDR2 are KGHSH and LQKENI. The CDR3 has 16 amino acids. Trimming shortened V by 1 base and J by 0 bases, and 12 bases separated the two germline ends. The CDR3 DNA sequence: TGTGCCAGCTCACCACGTGAGGGTTCTATGAACACTGAAGCTTTCTTT. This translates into CASSPREGSMNTEAFF.

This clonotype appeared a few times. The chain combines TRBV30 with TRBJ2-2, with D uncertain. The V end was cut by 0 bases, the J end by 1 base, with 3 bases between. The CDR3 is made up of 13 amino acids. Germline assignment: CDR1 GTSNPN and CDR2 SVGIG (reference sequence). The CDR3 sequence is CAWSVLNTGELFF. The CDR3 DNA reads TGTGCCTGGAGTGTCTTGAACACCGGGGAGCTGTTTTTT. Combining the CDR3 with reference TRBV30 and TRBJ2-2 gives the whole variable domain SQTIHQWPATLVQPVGSPLSLECTVEGTSNPNLYWYRQAAGRGLQLLFYSVGIGQISSEVPQNLSASRPQDRQFILSSKKLLLSDSGFYLCAWSVLNTGELFFGEGSRLTVL.

CDR3 nucleotide sequence: TGTGCCAGCAGCTTCGGGGTTGAGGACGGAAATGACGAGCAGTACTTC. Translating gives CASSFGVEDGNDEQYF. The chain carries TRBV6-2 or TRBV6-3 and TRBJ2-7; tentatively, D is TRBD2 (5 bases). Germline V lookup: CDR1 MNHEY, CDR2 SVGEGT. The CDR3 length is 16 residues. Trimming removed 6 bases from V and 5 bases from J, with 23 bases in between.